These T cell receptor beta chains were read from a single sample in a study of T cells in localized non-small cell lung cancer. Data came from immunoSEQ multiplex PCR; TCRdb stores just in-frame clones and leaves some out. The data hold some 31,000 clones, with roughly 90% observed a single time. The sample here was peripheral blood, taken before any cancer treatment. The receptors come from a woman aged 40-69 years with stage I lung adenocarcinoma. Each CDR3 is given with its conserved first and last residue. The D gene is left open where the match is weak. Clone sizes are given selectively: once, few, many, or a class where the clone is expanded.

>TRBJ2-3|-|TRBV28|-
TGTGCCAGCAGATACGGCGGAGCAGGTGAGCCGGGAACGCAGTATTTT
CASRYGGAGEPGTQYF
>TRBJ2-2|-|TRBV5-1|TRBD1
TGCGCCAGCAGCTTGGGACAGGGGGCCAGTGGCGGGGAGCTGTTTTTT
CASSLGQGASGGELFF
>TRBJ1-2|once|TRBV7-2|-
TGTGCCAGCAGCTTAGGCTTACCAGGGGCTTATGGCTACACCTTC
CASSLGLPGAYGYTF
>TRBJ2-7|-|TRBV11-3|-
TGTGCCAGCAGCACAAGATTCTCCCGGCACCATTCGGTCTACGAGCAGTACTTC
CASSTRFSRHHSVYEQYF
>TRBJ1-1|-|TRBV15|-
TGTGCCACCAGCGGCAGGGGCATGACTGAAGCTTTCTTT
CATSGRGMTEAFF
>TRBJ2-7|-|TRBV13|TRBD1
TGTGCCAGCAGCCGACAGGGGGGCTACGAGCAGTACTTC
CASSRQGGYEQYF
>TRBJ1-1|-|TRBV4-1|-
TGCGCCAGCAGCCAGAAAGGGGGGAAGGGGGACACTGAAGCTTTCTTT
CASSQKGGKGDTEAFF
>TRBJ2-7|-|TRBV6-5|-
TGTGCCAGCAGCTCGGGATTATCCACGACTTACGAGCAGTACTTC
CASSSGLSTTYEQYF
>TRBJ2-3|-|TRBV7-2|TRBD2
TGTGCCAGCAGCTTAGGGCGGGGGGCAGATACGCAGTATTTT
CASSLGRGADTQYF
>TRBJ2-3|-|TRBV7-2|-
TGTGCCAGCAGCGTTGGGACGGGGAGGAGAGGAGATACGCAGTATTTT
CASSVGTGRRGDTQYF
>TRBJ2-7|-|TRBV27|-
TGTGCCAGCAGTTTTTACCCTGATAGCGTTTTGGAGCAGTACTTC
CASSFYPDSVLEQYF
>TRBJ1-5|-|TRBV5-4|-
TGTGCCAGCAGCTTGGAACCTGTTGAGCCCCAGCATTTT
CASSLEPVEPQHF
>TRBJ2-7|-|TRBV13|-
TGTGCCAGCAGCTACCCAGGGCGGTCCTACGAGCAGTACTTC
CASSYPGRSYEQYF
>TRBJ1-1|-|TRBV18|-
TGTGCCAGCTCAAAGACGGGGGAGACGAACACTGAAGCTTTCTTT
CASSKTGETNTEAFF
>TRBJ1-1|-|TRBV5-1|TRBD1
TGCGCCAGCAGCTTGGCCGGGACAGGGGTTAAAGCGGCTGAAGCTTTCTTT
CASSLAGTGVKAAEAFF
>TRBJ1-2|-|TRBV29-1|-
TGCAGCGTTGTACCGGGGTCGGATAACTATGGCTACACCTTC
CSVVPGSDNYGYTF
>TRBJ2-1|-|TRBV6-1|TRBD2
TGTGCCAGCAGGTCTAGCGGTAATTTTGAGCAGTTCTTC
CASRSSGNFEQFF
>TRBJ2-3|-|TRBV6-6|TRBD1
TGTGCCAGCAGGCAGAGACAGGGGGTTTCAGATACGCAGTATTTT
CASRQRQGVSDTQYF
>TRBJ2-7|-|TRBV5-4|-
TGTGCCAGCAGCAACCCTCAGCGGAACGATTACTACGAGCAGTACTTC
CASSNPQRNDYYEQYF
>TRBJ2-2|-|TRBV7-3|TRBD1
TGTGCCAGCAGCCGGGGACAGGGGGTCCCCGGGGAGCTGTTTTTT
CASSRGQGVPGELFF
>TRBJ2-3|-|TRBV27|-
TGTGCCAGCCGCACCGTCAGAGATACGCAGTATTTT
CASRTVRDTQYF
>TRBJ1-2|-|TRBV4-3|TRBD1
TGCGCCAGCAGCCACTATGTCAGGGACAGGGAGGGTGGCTACACCTTC
CASSHYVRDREGGYTF
>TRBJ2-2|-|TRBV30|-
TGTGCCTGGAGTGTATGGACCGGGGAGCTGTTTTTT
CAWSVWTGELFF
>TRBJ2-1|-|TRBV10-3|-
TGTGCCATCAGTGAGTCGAAGGGCAGGACCCCCTCCTACAATGAGCAGTTCTTC
CAISESKGRTPSYNEQFF
>TRBJ1-6|-|TRBV6-5|TRBD1
TGTGCCAGCAGCAGGGACAGGGGATATAATTCACCCCTCCACTTT
CASSRDRGYNSPLHF
>TRBJ2-3|-|TRBV18|-
TGTGCCAGCTCCCCAAGTTGGGCAGATACGCAGTATTTT
CASSPSWADTQYF
>TRBJ2-7|-|TRBV4-1|-
TGCGCCAGCAGCCAAGATCTCGCGGGGAATTCCTACGAGCAGTACTTC
CASSQDLAGNSYEQYF
>TRBJ1-5|few|TRBV29-1|-
TGCAGCGTGACAACAGGGCCTGATCAGCCCCAGCATTTT
CSVTTGPDQPQHF
>TRBJ1-2|-|TRBV13|TRBD1
TGTGCCAGCAGCACCGAATTACAGGGGGCGGTAGGGGGCTACACCTTC
CASSTELQGAVGGYTF
>TRBJ1-1|-|TRBV7-8|-
TGTGCCAGCAGCCCGGCAAACTCCGTGGCCACTGAAGCTTTCTTT
CASSPANSVATEAFF
>TRBJ2-3|-|TRBV4-1|TRBD1
TGCGCCAGCAGCCAAGATGACAGGGGGGGTGCTACGCAGTATTTT
CASSQDDRGGATQYF
>TRBJ2-3|-|TRBV18|-
TGTGCCAGCTCAGGCATCTATGGCGGGTACAGCACAGATACGCAGTATTTT
CASSGIYGGYSTDTQYF
>TRBJ2-3|-|TRBV7-6|-
TGTGCCAGCAGCTTCACAGGTAGCACAGATACGCAGTATTTT
CASSFTGSTDTQYF
>TRBJ1-4|-|TRBV6-5|-
TGTGCCAGCACGGATCAAGCAACTAATGAAAAACTGTTTTTT
CASTDQATNEKLFF
>TRBJ2-5|-|TRBV10-2|-
TGCGCCAGCAGTGAGTCGCCCGGTGTCCAAGAGACCCAGTACTTC
CASSESPGVQETQYF
>TRBJ2-1|-|TRBV5-4|TRBD2
TGTGCCAGCAGCTTGCGGGGGGACGAGCAGTTCTTC
CASSLRGDEQFF
>TRBJ1-5|-|TRBV7-2|-
TGTGCCAGCAGCGCACAGGGTTGGGATAGCAATCAGCCCCAGCATTTT
CASSAQGWDSNQPQHF
>TRBJ2-7|-|TRBV6-1|-
TGTGCCAGCACCACGGGACGGGAGCAGTACTTC
CASTTGREQYF
>TRBJ2-2|-|TRBV21-1|-
TGTGCCAGCAGCAAAGTAGACAGGGGGAACACCGGGGAGCTGTTTTTT
CASSKVDRGNTGELFF
>TRBJ1-1|-|TRBV7-9|-
TGTGCCAGCAGATCTTCCGCGGCTCCTGAAGCTTTCTTT
CASRSSAAPEAFF
>TRBJ1-2|-|TRBV29-1|-
TGCAGCGTTGTGGGTGGGCAGGGCCTAGACTCTTATGGCTACACCTTC
CSVVGGQGLDSYGYTF
>TRBJ1-2|-|TRBV6-4|-
TGTGCCAGCAGTGAGGCCGGAGGCGCAGCTAATTCTAACTATGGCTACACCTTC
CASSEAGGAANSNYGYTF
>TRBJ2-1|-|TRBV25-1|-
TGTGCCAGCAGTGGCCCCCGAGGGTTTTCGGTCAATGAGCAGTTCTTC
CASSGPRGFSVNEQFF
>TRBJ2-5|-|TRBV11-2|-
TGTGCCAGCAGCCAAACAGGCAGGGGGGGAGAGACCCAGTACTTC
CASSQTGRGGETQYF